The 26 T cell receptor beta chains below were found in one sample sequenced in a study of radiotherapy plus CTLA-4 blockade in lung cancer. The table came from immunoSEQ multiplex PCR; TCRdb's copy has only in-frame clones and leaves some out. The table shows about 77,000 clones, with 70% to 85% occurring only once. The sample in question was peripheral blood, obtained from a patient treated with radiotherapy plus ipilimumab. The receptors were gathered from a human donor with non-small cell lung cancer whose response to radiotherapy plus ipilimumab could not be evaluated.

J is TRBJ2-3 and V is TRBV7-3; 8 nucleotides align to TRBD2. Germline-derived CDR1 and CDR2 are SGHTA and FQGTGA. J lost 2 bases, V lost 5 bases, and 3 bases had no gene match. The CDR3 has 14 residues. The chain's CDR3 is CASSPGLATDTQYF. The CDR3 bases are TGTGCCAGCAGCCCAGGACTAGCCACAGATACGCAGTATTTT. Complete variable domain (other parts from reference TRBV7-3 and TRBJ2-3): GAGVSQTPSNKVTEKGKYVELRCDPISGHTALYWYRQSLGQGPEFLIYFQGTGAADDSGLPNDRFFAVRPEGSVSTLKIQRTERGDSAVYLCASSPGLATDTQYFGPGTRLTVL.

The CDR3 is CASSEQTYSGNTIYF. As DNA, the CDR3 is TGTGCCAGCAGTGAGCAGACATACTCTGGAAACACCATATATTTT. The rearrangement links TRBV6-1 to TRBJ1-3; D gene unclear. The germline V and J ends were trimmed by 3 bases and 0 bases, with 9 bases remaining between them. CDR1 MNHNS and CDR2 SASEGT come from the germline V gene. The CDR3 has 15 amino acids.

V gene TRBV29-1 combines with J gene TRBJ1-3, with a tentative D call TRBD1 (5 bases). V lost 7 bases, J lost 4 bases, and 11 bases lay in between. The germline V gene has CDR1 SQVTM and CDR2 ANQGSEA. The CDR3 totals 12 residues. CDR3 amino acids: CSAGGTGNTIYF. CDR3 bases: TGCAGCGCCGGGGGAACCGGAAACACCATATATTTT.

There are many counts of this clone. This chain uses TRBV27 with TRBJ2-7, with 9 positions matching TRBD1. V trimming: 4 bases; J trimming: 4 bases; junction bases outside the gene matches: 8. CDR1 and CDR2 from the germline V gene are MNHEY and SMNVEV (reference sequence). The CDR3 runs 15 residues. This chain's CDR3 is CASSSPGQGPYEQYF. DNA of the CDR3: TGTGCCAGCAGTTCCCCGGGACAGGGTCCGTACGAGCAGTACTTC.

CDR3: CAWSVGRRFYGYTF. CDR3 DNA: TGTGCCTGGAGTGTAGGCAGGCGATTCTATGGCTACACCTTC. J is TRBJ1-2 and V is TRBV30; D gene uncertain. This CDR3 has 14 residues. Germline lookup yields CDR1 GTSNPN and CDR2 SVGIG (reference sequence). Trimming took 0 bases from V and 4 from J, leaving 12 bases between them.

This rearrangement joins TRBV4-1 to TRBJ2-7; D ambiguous. CDR3 size: 16 residues. In germline, CDR1 is MGHRA, CDR2 YSYEKL. The V end was cut by 3 bases, the J end by 2 bases, with 17 bases between. The CDR3 is CASSQDRVLTTYEQYF. The CDR3 coding sequence is TGCGCCAGCAGCCAGGATCGGGTACTAACAACCTACGAGCAGTACTTC.

The gene calls are TRBV19 and TRBJ2-5; TRBD2 matches at 10 bases. V shed 4 bases and J 5 bases; nucleotides not matched to a gene: 10. In germline, CDR1 is LNHDA, CDR2 SQIVND (reference sequence). The CDR3 sequence is 16 residues long. As DNA, the CDR3 is TGTGCCAGTAGTACGCTTAAAGCGGGGGGGCAGGAGACCCAGTACTTC. Protein: CASSTLKAGGQETQYF.

The chain employs TRBV6-6 and TRBJ1-6, with TRBD1 matching over 8 bases. Germline CDR1 is MNHNY and CDR2 is SVGAGI (reference sequence). There are 13 residues in the CDR3. The V gene end was trimmed by 6 bases and the J gene end by 9 bases; junction bases not matched to a gene: 4. This CDR3 reads CASRTGGGSPLHF. As DNA, the CDR3 is TGTGCCAGCAGAACAGGGGGAGGTTCACCCCTCCACTTT.

In this sample, this clone turned up once. This sequence joins TRBV5-4 and TRBJ2-1, with 11 bases aligning to TRBD2. This CDR3 is 15 amino acids long. The V gene's germline CDR1 is SGHNT and CDR2 YYREEE (reference sequence). The ends lost 5 bases at V and 4 bases at J; junction bases unmatched: 5. The CDR3: CASSPLAGGYNEQFF. CDR3 nucleotides: TGTGCCAGCAGTCCCCTAGCGGGGGGATACAATGAGCAGTTCTTC.

This chain uses TRBV18 with TRBJ1-2; D is perhaps TRBD1 (5 bases). Germline values: CDR1 KGHSH, CDR2 LQKENI. The CDR3 length is 14 residues. The V gene lost 2 bases and the J gene lost 8 bases, with 15 bases spanning the gap. The CDR3: CASSPYGGTGGYTF. The CDR3 region has the DNA TGTGCCAGCTCACCATATGGGGGGACGGGCGGCTACACCTTC. The variable domain in full, completed from reference TRBV18 and TRBJ1-2, reads NAGVMQNPRHLVRRRGQEARLRCSPMKGHSHVYWYRQLPEEGLKFMVYLQKENIIDESGMPKERFSAEFPKEGPSILRIQQVVRGDSAAYFCASSPYGGTGGYTFGSGTRLTVV.

V gene TRBV30 combines with J gene TRBJ2-7; 7 bases align to TRBD1. The V and J ends lost 2 bases and 0 bases, in that order; junction bases with no gene match: 10. This CDR3 has 16 residues. Germline V lookup: CDR1 GTSNPN, CDR2 SVGIG (reference sequence). CDR3 region: CAWSFNRGPISYEQYF. The CDR3 nucleotides are TGTGCCTGGAGTTTTAACAGGGGTCCGATCTCCTACGAGCAGTACTTC.

The chain employs TRBV19 and TRBJ1-1; possible D gene TRBD1, 5 bases. In germline, CDR1 is LNHDA, CDR2 SQIVND (reference sequence). This CDR3 region has 13 residues. V lost 11 bases and J lost 3, with 16 bases in between. The CDR3 sequence is CASSGGMHTEAFF. In DNA, the CDR3 is TGTGCCTCTTCCGGGGGGATGCACACTGAAGCTTTCTTT.

The CDR3 loop is CASSRETGESYYEQYF. The CDR3 nucleotides are TGTGCCAGCAGCCGAGAAACAGGGGAGTCCTACTACGAGCAGTACTTC. The J gene is TRBJ2-7, the V gene TRBV11-3, with 7 bases aligning to TRBD1. Germline V gene data show CDR1 as SGHNT and CDR2 as YENEEA. With 5 bases clipped from V and 3 bases from J, the junction kept 13 bases outside the gene matches. The CDR3 loop spans 16 amino acids.

This chain joins TRBV5-6 and TRBJ1-1; D is possibly TRBD1 (5 bases). The CDR3 length is 12 residues. V was clipped by 1 base and J by 8 bases, with 9 bases between them. CDR1 is SGHDT and CDR2 is YYEEEE in the germline V gene. The CDR3 sequence is CASSLFDREAFF. CDR3 nucleotides: TGTGCCAGCAGCTTGTTCGACAGAGAAGCTTTCTTT.

About this clone: Germline is not matched at one junction end, which may reflect a read error. The chain is built from TRBV6-5 and TRBJ1-3; D call uncertain. CDR1 is MNHEY, CDR2 SVGAGI, per germline. The CDR3 totals 12 residues. CDR3 region: CAARSIGNTIYF. The CDR3 DNA sequence: TGCGCGGCCCGAAGTATTGGAAACACCATATATTTT.

The chain recombines TRBV5-1 with TRBJ1-2, with D unclear. Germline-derived CDR1 and CDR2 are SGHRS and YFSETQ. The V end lost 1 base, the J end lost 4 bases, and 8 bases lay between the germline ends. The CDR3 spans 13 residues. The CDR3 region has the DNA TGCGCCAGCAGCTTGCTGCAGGCCTATGGCTACACCTTC. Translating it yields CASSLLQAYGYTF.

This clone showed up just a few times. V is TRBV29-1 and J is TRBJ2-5; D remains unclear. V was pared by 5 bases and J by 5 bases, with 18 bases between. This CDR3 comprises 14 residues. The V gene's germline CDR1 is SQVTM and CDR2 ANQGSEA. The CDR3 DNA reads as TGCAGCGTTCAAGGCAGCTCTACCAGGGAGACCCAGTACTTC. It yields the protein CSVQGSSTRETQYF.

V is TRBV18 and J is TRBJ2-5; 7 nucleotides line up with TRBD1. The CDR3 has 16 amino acids. The ends lost 3 bases at V and 5 bases at J; junction bases unmatched: 12. In germline, CDR1 is KGHSH, CDR2 LQKENI. The CDR3 bases are TGTGCCAGCTCACCCGCCGCCGGGACAGTGCGGGAGACCCAGTACTTC. The encoded protein is CASSPAAGTVRETQYF. The full variable domain, its missing parts supplied by reference TRBV18 and TRBJ2-5, is NAGVMQNPRHLVRRRGQEARLRCSPMKGHSHVYWYRQLPEEGLKFMVYLQKENIIDESGMPKERFSAEFPKEGPSILRIQQVVRGDSAAYFCASSPAAGTVRETQYFGPGTRLLVL.

V and J are TRBV5-1 and TRBJ2-1; TRBD1 is a possible D gene (6 bases). CDR3 length: 19 residues. V was cut by 4 bases and J by 2 bases, with 25 bases left in between. Germline CDR1 SGHRS, CDR2 YFSETQ. The CDR3 reads CASSQPQGKGFLPYNEQFF. As DNA, the CDR3 is TGCGCCAGCAGCCAACCACAGGGCAAGGGCTTTCTCCCCTACAATGAGCAGTTCTTC.

The gene calls are TRBV5-4 and TRBJ2-5; unclear D gene. The J call is in doubt because the DNA end fits TRBJ2-7 better. Germline V gene data show CDR1 as SGHNT and CDR2 as YYREEE (reference sequence). CDR3 length: 14 residues. The CDR3 is CASSSSFSSYEQYF. In nucleotides, the CDR3 is TGTGCCAGCAGCTCCTCATTTAGCTCCTACGAGCAGTACTTC.

This sequence joins TRBV5-4 and TRBJ1-4; D gene ambiguous. Per the germline V gene, CDR1 is SGHNT and CDR2 is YYREEE (reference sequence). This CDR3 spans 17 amino acids. V dropped 5 bases and J dropped 8 bases, with 25 bases sitting between them. The CDR3 bases are TGTGCCAGCAGTCTTGGTGGCCGTTGGGGAGGTCAGGAAAAACTGTTTTTT. Translation: CASSLGGRWGGQEKLFF.

The J gene is TRBJ1-4, the V gene TRBV4-3; TRBD1 aligns across 7 bases. This CDR3 has 16 residues. V trimming: 3 bases; J trimming: 7 bases; junction bases outside the gene matches: 11. Looked up from germline, CDR1 is LGHNA and CDR2 is YSLEER. CDR3 DNA: TGCGCCAGCAGCCACGGTCCGTCAGGGGGATCTGAAAAACTGTTTTTT. Translation gives CASSHGPSGGSEKLFF.

This chain uses TRBV9 with TRBJ2-3; D ambiguous. This CDR3 has 13 residues. Trimming shortened V by 3 bases and J by 6 bases, and 11 bases separated the two germline ends. Germline CDR1 SGDLS, CDR2 YYNGEE. The CDR3: CASSEIPRDTQYF. DNA of the CDR3: TGTGCCAGCAGCGAGATTCCCCGGGATACGCAGTATTTT.

The chain uses TRBV18 and TRBJ2-7; TRBD2 matches at 10 bases. This CDR3 is 15 amino acids long. After removal of 2 bases from V and 4 bases from J, the junction contained 5 bases not matched to a gene. Germline V gene lookup returns CDR1 KGHSH and CDR2 LQKENI. The CDR3 DNA follows: TGTGCCAGCTCACCATCAAGCGGGGGGGGGTACGAGCAGTACTTC. Its translation is CASSPSSGGGYEQYF.

The rearrangement joins TRBV9 to TRBJ1-1, with a weak D call TRBD1 (5 bases). The V gene's germline CDR1 is SGDLS and CDR2 YYNGEE. This CDR3 has 20 amino acids. The ends were cut back, 0 bases at V and 3 bases at J, with 27 bases in the middle. The CDR3 sequence is CASSVGTSLWGPGWDTEAFF. The DNA for the CDR3 is TGTGCCAGCAGCGTAGGGACCAGCTTGTGGGGCCCAGGTTGGGACACTGAAGCTTTCTTT.

V usage is TRBV19 and J usage is TRBJ2-2; D might be TRBD2 (6 bases). V lost 6 bases to trimming and J lost 1 base, with 21 bases between them. The length of the CDR3 is 18 residues. Germline V gene lookup returns CDR1 LNHDA and CDR2 SQIVND (reference sequence). Here the CDR3 reads CASRPPGLLVGNTGELFF. CDR3 bases: TGTGCCAGTAGGCCCCCGGGACTGCTCGTTGGGAACACCGGGGAGCTGTTTTTT.